This is a list of T cell receptor beta chains from one sample in a study of blood T cell repertoires in COVID-19. TCRdb's copy holds only in-frame clones and misses some; the assay was immunoSEQ multiplex PCR. This sample has 490,000 or so clones, with around 87% found just once. The specimen was PBMCs or T cells enriched from blood (not recorded which). The receptors come from a woman aged 40 to 55 who had recovered from COVID-19. The CDR3 runs from the conserved cysteine through the conserved F or W.

CDR3 protein | V gene
CASSLGPGEADTF | TRBV7-9
CASSTTGGRRTDTQYF | TRBV19
CASSIGLGNEQFF | TRBV19
CASSSQSMWGRGKLFF | TRBV7-9
CASRDRATGANVLTF | TRBV2
CASSYLPGGEPQHF | TRBV6-2/TRBV6-3
CASSPKLGSPLYNEQFF | TRBV3-1/TRBV3-2
CASSQSSGRVRDGTQYF | TRBV3-1/TRBV3-2
CASSLATGGPNTGELFF | TRBV5-1
CALSNPLAGDTYEQYF | TRBV7-2
CASHLTAGSYEQYF | TRBV5-1
CASSLVSASGRGEQYF | TRBV5-6
CASTPLLGQTSSYEQYF | TRBV2
CASSITSGSNEQYF | TRBV13
CASGGRDTTSYEQYF | TRBV2
CASSLAGGVSYTF | TRBV7-2
CASATSGSNTGELFF | TRBV10-3
CASSPKTGVSAGELFF | TRBV4-1
CASRFLRTSRPNTGELFF | TRBV12-2
CASSIRVQGDNEQYF | TRBV19
CASSESVAGETGQYF | TRBV10-1
CATSDSVRGDTEAFF | TRBV24-1
CASSLTSGRSETQYF | TRBV9
CASSYSASGNTIYF | TRBV6-5
CASGTGGTIYNEQFF | TRBV2
CAISGTSGGSYEQYF | TRBV10-3
CSVERRLNTEAFF | TRBV29-1
CATSATANSPLHF | TRBV24-1
CASSWGRDPGNTIYF | TRBV7-9
CASSIHEAKMGGYTF | TRBV19
CASSFGGGGETQYF | TRBV5-1
CASSDGTYNSPLHF | TRBV9
CASSLEWSGGGYTF | TRBV7-2
CASSHGQGTYEQYF | TRBV11-3
CATSDSHRDGYTF | TRBV24-1
CASSPGTGYEQYF | TRBV12-3/TRBV12-4
CATSGGTGGSTEAFF | TRBV24-1
CASSYSGGLNEKLFF | TRBV6-5
CAIQNTGELFF | TRBV12-3/TRBV12-4
CASSLARGPEAFF | TRBV11-2
CASTVTPGGFYGYTF | TRBV7-9
CASSAGTGGEYF | TRBV5-8
CASSRDREETQYF | TRBV7-8
CASSDSGRLDGELFF | TRBV10-1
CAWSKTGLRNEQFF | TRBV30
CASSITSGISLLSSTDTQYF | TRBV21-1
CAAGTGNEQFF | TRBV11-2
CASSLRLVPDTQYF | TRBV5-1
CASSRGQGSTGELFF | TRBV7-6
CSVNRVGEETQYF | TRBV29-1
CASCRKGQGLGETQYF | TRBV5-5
CASSPLAGFEETQYF | TRBV18
CASSVAGADTQYF | TRBV9
CASRVLAGAETQYF | TRBV5-1